The present entry profiles one T cell receptor (beta chain) with its context. This specimen belongs to a study of tumour-infiltrating T cells in Burkitt lymphoma. Study-wide context: Overall and progression-free survival were predicted by productive clonality.

The CDR3 extends over 13 amino acids. Per the germline V gene, CDR1 is LNHDA and CDR2 is SQIVND (reference sequence). V was clipped by 3 bases and J by 13 bases, with 16 bases between them. Some clones are missing from TCRdb's copy, which holds only in-frame ones; the method was immunoSEQ multiplex PCR. This sample has nearly 5,500 clones, with approximately 9.9% found just once. The chain carries TRBV19 and TRBJ1-5; TRBD1 might be the D (5 bases). This receptor was taken from a human donor with diffuse large B-cell lymphoma. The sample consisted of tumor tissue. The CDR3 coding sequence is TGTGCCAGTAGTATTCCGGGGGGTGGGCCTCAGCATTTT. Translation: CASSIPGGGPQHF.